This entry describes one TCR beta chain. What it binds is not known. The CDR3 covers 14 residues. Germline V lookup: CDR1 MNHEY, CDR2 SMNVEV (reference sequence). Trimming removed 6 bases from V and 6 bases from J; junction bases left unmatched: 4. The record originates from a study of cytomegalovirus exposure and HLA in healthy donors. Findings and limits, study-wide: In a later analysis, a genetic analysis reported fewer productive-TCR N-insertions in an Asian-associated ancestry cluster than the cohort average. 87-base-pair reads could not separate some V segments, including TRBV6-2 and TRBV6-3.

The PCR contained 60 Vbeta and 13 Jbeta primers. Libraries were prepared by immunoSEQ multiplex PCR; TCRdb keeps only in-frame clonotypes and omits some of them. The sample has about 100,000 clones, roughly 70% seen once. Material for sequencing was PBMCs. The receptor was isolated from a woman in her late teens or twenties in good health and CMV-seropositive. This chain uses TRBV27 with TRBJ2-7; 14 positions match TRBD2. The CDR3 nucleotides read TGTGCCAGCAGAGGACTAGCGGGAGGTGGCGAGCAGTACTTC. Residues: CASRGLAGGGEQYF.